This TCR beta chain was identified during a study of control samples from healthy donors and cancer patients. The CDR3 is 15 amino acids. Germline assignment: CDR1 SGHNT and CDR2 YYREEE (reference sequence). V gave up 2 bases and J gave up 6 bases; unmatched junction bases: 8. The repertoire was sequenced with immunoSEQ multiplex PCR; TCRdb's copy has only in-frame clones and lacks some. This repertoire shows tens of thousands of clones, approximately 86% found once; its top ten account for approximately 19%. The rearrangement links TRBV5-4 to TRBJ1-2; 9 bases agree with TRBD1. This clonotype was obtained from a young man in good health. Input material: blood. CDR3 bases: TGTGCCAGCAGCTTACAGGGGGCGAGATTTGATGGCTACACCTTC. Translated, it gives CASSLQGARFDGYTF.